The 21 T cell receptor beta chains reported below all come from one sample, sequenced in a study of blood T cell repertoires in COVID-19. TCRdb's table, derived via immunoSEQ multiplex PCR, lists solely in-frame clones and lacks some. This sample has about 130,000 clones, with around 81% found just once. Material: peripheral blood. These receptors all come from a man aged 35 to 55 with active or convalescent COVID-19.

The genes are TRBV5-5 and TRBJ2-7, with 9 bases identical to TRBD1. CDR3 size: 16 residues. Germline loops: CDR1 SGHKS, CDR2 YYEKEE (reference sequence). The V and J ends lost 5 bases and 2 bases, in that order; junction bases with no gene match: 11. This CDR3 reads CASSRSLGQGAYEQYF. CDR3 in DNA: TGTGCCAGCAGTAGGTCGTTGGGACAGGGCGCCTACGAGCAGTACTTC.

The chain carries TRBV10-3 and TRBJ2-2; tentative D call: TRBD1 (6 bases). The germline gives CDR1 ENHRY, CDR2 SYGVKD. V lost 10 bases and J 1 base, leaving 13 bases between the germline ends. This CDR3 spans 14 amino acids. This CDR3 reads CATRQALNTGELFF. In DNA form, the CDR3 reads TGTGCCACCAGACAGGCCTTGAACACCGGGGAGCTGTTTTTT.

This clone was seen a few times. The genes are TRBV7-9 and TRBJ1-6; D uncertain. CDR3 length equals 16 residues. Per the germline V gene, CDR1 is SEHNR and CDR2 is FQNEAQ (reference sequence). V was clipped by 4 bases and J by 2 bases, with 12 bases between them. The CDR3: CASSSRSNTYNSPLHF. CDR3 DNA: TGTGCCAGCAGCTCGCGGTCCAACACCTATAATTCACCCCTCCACTTT. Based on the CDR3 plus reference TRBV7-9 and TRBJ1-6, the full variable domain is DTGVSQNPRHKITKRGQNVTFRCDPISEHNRLYWYRQTLGQGPEFLTYFQNEAQLEKSRLLSDRFSAERPKGSFSTLEIQRTEQGDSAMYLCASSSRSNTYNSPLHFGNGTRLTVT.

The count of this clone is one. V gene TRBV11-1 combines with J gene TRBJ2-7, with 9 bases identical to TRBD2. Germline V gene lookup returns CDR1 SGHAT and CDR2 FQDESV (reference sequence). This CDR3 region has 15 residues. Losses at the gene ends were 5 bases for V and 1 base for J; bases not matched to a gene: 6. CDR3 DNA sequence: TGTGCCAGCAGCACTGAGCGGGGGGTTTCCTACGAGCAGTACTTC. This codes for CASSTERGVSYEQYF. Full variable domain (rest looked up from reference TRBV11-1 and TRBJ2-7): EAEVAQSPRYKITEKSQAVAFWCDPISGHATLYWYRQILGQGPELLVQFQDESVVDDSQLPKDRFSAERLKGVDSTLKIQPAELGDSAMYLCASSTERGVSYEQYFGPGTRLTVT.

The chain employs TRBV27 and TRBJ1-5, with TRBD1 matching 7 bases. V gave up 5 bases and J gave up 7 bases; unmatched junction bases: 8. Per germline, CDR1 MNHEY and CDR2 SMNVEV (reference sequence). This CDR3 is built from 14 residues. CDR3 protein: CASSLRDSYQPQHF. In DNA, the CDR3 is TGTGCCAGCAGTCTCCGGGACAGTTACCAGCCCCAGCATTTT.

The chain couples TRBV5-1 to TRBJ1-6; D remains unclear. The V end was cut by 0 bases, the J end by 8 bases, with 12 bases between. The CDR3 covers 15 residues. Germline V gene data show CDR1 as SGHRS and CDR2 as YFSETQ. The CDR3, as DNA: TGCGCCAGCAGCTTGGATTCCCCTCCCCATTCACCCCTCCACTTT. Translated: CASSLDSPPHSPLHF. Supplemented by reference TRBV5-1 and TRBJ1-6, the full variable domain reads KAGVTQTPRYLIKTRGQQVTLSCSPISGHRSVSWYQQTPGQGLQFLFEYFSETQRNKGNFPGRFSGRQFSNSRSEMNVSTLELGDSALYLCASSLDSPPHSPLHFGNGTRLTVT.

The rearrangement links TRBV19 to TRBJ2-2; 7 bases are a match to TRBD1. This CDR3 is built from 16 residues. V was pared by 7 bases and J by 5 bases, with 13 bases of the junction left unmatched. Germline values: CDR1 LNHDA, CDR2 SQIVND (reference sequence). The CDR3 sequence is CASTPGDRDYTGELFF. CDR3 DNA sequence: TGTGCCAGTACCCCGGGCGACAGGGATTATACCGGGGAGCTGTTTTTT.

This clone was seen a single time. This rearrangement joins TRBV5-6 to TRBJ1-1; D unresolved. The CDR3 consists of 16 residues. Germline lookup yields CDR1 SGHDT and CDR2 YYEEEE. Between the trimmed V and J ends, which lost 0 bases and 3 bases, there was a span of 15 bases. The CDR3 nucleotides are TGTGCCAGCAGCTTGGTCGGGTTCTCAGAGGACACTGAAGCTTTCTTT. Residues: CASSLVGFSEDTEAFF. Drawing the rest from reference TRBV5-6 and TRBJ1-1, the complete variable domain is DAGVTQSPTHLIKTRGQQVTLRCSPKSGHDTVSWYQQALGQGPQFIFQYYEEEERQRGNFPDRFSGHQFPNYSSELNVNALLLGDSALYLCASSLVGFSEDTEAFFGQGTRLTVV.

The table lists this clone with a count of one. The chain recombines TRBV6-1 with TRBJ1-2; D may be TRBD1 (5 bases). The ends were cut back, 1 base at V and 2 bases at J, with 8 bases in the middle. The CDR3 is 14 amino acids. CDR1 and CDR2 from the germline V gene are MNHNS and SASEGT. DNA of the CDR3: TGTGCCAGCAGTGAAGGTGCAGGGAACTATGGCTACACCTTC. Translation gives CASSEGAGNYGYTF.

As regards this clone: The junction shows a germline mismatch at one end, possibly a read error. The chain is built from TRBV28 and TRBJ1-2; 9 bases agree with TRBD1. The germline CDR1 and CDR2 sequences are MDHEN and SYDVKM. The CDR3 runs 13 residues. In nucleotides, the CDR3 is TGTGCCAGCAGTACACGCAGGCAGGACAGGGGCGGCTTC. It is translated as CASSTRRQDRGGF.

CDR3 in amino acids: CASRLQGLNEKLFF. The DNA for the CDR3 is TGTGCCAGCAGACTGCAGGGCTTGAATGAAAAACTGTTTTTT. J is TRBJ1-4 and V is TRBV27; possibly TRBD1 for D (5 bases). Trimming stripped 6 bases from V and 5 bases from J, with 13 bases between. CDR1 MNHEY and CDR2 SMNVEV come from the germline V gene (reference sequence). CDR3 length: 14 residues.

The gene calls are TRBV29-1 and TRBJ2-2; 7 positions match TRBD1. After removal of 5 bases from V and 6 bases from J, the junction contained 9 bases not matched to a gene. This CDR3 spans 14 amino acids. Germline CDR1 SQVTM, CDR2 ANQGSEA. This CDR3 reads CSVQKQGWAGELFF. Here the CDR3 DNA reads TGCAGCGTTCAAAAACAGGGGTGGGCCGGGGAGCTGTTTTTT.

For the CDR3, the DNA is TGTGCCACCCGTAATAGCAATCAGCCCCAGCATTTT. Its protein product is CATRNSNQPQHF. V usage is TRBV24-1 and J usage is TRBJ1-5, with D uncertain. V lost 9 bases and J lost 0, with 5 bases in between. Germline V gives CDR1 KGHDR, CDR2 SFDVKD. This CDR3 has 12 amino acids.

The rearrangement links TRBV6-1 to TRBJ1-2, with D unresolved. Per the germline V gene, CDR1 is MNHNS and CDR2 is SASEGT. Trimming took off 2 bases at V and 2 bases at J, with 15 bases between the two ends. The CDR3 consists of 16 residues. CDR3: CASSEFIVGQNYGYTF. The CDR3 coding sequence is TGTGCCAGCAGTGAATTCATCGTTGGGCAGAACTATGGCTACACCTTC.

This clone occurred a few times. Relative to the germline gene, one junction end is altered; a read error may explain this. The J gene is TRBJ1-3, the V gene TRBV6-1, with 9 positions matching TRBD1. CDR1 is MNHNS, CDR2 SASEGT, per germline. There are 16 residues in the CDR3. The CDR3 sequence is CSSSGDRALSGNTIYF. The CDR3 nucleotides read TGTTCCAGCAGTGGGGACAGGGCCCTCTCTGGAAACACCATATATTTT.

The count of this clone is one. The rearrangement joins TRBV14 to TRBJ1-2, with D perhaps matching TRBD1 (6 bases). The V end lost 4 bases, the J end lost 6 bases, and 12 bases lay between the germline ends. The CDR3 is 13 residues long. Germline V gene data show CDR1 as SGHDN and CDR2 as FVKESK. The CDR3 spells CASSRGGLNGYTF. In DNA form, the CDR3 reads TGTGCCAGCAGCCGAGGGGGTCTGAATGGCTACACCTTC.

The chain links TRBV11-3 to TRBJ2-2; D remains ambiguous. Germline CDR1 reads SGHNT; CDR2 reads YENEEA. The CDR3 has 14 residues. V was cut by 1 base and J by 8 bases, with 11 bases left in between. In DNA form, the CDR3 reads TGTGCCAGCAGCTTAGGGTCGGTGACTGGGGAGCTGTTTTTT. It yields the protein CASSLGSVTGELFF.

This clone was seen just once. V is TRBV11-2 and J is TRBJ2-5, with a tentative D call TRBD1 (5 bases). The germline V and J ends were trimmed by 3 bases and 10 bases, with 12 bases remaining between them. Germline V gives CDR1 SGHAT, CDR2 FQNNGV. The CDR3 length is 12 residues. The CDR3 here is CASSFHKGDQYF. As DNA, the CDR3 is TGTGCCAGCAGCTTCCACAAAGGGGACCAGTACTTC. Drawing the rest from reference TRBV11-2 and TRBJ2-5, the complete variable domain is EAGVAQSPRYKIIEKRQSVAFWCNPISGHATLYWYQQILGQGPKLLIQFQNNGVVDDSQLPKDRFSAERLKGVDSTLKIQPAKLEDSAVYLCASSFHKGDQYFGPGTRLLVL.

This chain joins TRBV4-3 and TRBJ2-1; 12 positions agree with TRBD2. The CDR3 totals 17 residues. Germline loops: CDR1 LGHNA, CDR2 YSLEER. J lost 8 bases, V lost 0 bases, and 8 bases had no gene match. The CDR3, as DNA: TGCGCCAGCAGCCAAGATAGGCTAGCGGGGGGGCTTTATGAGCAGTTCTTC. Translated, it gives CASSQDRLAGGLYEQFF.

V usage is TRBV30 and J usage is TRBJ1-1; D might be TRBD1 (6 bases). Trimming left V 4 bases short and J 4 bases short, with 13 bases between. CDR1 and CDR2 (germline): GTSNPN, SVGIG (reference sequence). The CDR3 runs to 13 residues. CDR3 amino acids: CAWKGHFSTEAFF. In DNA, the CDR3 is TGTGCCTGGAAGGGACACTTCTCCACTGAAGCTTTCTTT.

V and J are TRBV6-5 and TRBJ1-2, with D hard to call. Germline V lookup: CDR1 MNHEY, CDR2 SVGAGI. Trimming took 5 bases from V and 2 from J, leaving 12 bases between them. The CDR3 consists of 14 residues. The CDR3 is CASSLLFGNYGYTF. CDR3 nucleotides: TGTGCCAGCAGTCTATTATTCGGGAACTATGGCTACACCTTC.